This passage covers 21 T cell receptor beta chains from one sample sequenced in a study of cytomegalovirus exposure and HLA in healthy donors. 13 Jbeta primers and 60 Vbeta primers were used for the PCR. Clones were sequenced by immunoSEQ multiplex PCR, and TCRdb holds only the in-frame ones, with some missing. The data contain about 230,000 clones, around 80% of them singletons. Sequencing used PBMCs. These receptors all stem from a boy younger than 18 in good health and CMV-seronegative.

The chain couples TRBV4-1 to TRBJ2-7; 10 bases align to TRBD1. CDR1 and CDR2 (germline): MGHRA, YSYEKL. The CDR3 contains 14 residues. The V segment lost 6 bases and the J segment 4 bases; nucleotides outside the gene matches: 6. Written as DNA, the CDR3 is TGCGCCAGCAGTCTTCGACAGGGGGCTTACGAGCAGTACTTC. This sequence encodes CASSLRQGAYEQYF.

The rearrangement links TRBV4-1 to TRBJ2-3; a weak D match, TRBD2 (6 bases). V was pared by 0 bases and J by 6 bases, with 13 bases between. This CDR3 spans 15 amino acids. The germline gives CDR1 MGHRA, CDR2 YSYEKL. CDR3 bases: TGCGCCAGCAGCCAAGAGTGGGGCGGGGAGGATACGCAGTATTTT. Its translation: CASSQEWGGEDTQYF.

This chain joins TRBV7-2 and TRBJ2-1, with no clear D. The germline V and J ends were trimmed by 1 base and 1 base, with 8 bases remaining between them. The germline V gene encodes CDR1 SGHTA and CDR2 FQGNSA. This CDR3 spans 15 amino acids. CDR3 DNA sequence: TGTGCCAGCAGCTTAGAACTTTTTTCCTACAATGAGCAGTTCTTC. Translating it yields CASSLELFSYNEQFF.

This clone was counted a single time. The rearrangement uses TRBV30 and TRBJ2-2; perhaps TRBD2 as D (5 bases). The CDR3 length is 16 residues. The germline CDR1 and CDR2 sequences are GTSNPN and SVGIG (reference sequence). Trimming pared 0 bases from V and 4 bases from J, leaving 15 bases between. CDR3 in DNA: TGTGCCTGGAGTGTACTTGGACCGAGGGTCACCGGGGAGCTGTTTTTT. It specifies CAWSVLGPRVTGELFF.

The CDR3 DNA reads as TGTGCCAGCAGCTTAACAGGGGGCGACTACAATGAGCAGTTCTTC. Its translation is CASSLTGGDYNEQFF. J is TRBJ2-1 and V is TRBV7-6; 9 bases align to TRBD1. Looked up from germline, CDR1 is SGHVS and CDR2 is FNYEAQ. CDR3 size: 15 residues. V gave up 2 bases and J gave up 3 bases; unmatched junction bases: 2.

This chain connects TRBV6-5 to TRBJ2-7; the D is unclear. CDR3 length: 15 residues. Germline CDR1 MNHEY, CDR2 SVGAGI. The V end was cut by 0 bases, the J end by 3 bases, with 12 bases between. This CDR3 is CASSYSPRTSYEQYF. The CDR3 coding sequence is TGTGCCAGCAGTTACTCTCCAAGAACCAGCTACGAGCAGTACTTC.

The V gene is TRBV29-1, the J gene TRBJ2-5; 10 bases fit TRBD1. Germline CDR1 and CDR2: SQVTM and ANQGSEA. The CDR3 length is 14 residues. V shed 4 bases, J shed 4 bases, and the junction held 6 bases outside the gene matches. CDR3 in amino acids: CSVGPGQGRETQYF. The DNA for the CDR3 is TGCAGCGTTGGGCCGGGACAGGGGAGAGAGACCCAGTACTTC. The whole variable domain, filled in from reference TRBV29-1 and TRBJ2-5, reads SAVISQKPSRDICQRGTSLTIQCQVDSQVTMMFWYRQQPGQSLTLIATANQGSEATYESGFVIDKFPISRPNLTFSTLTVSNMSPEDSSIYLCSVGPGQGRETQYFGPGTRLLVL.

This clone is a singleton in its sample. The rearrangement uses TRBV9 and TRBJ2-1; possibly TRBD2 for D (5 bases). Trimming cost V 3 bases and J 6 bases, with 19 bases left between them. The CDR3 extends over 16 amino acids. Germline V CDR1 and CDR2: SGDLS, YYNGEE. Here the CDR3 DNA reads TGTGCCAGCAGCGCCCCTCGGGGAGCCGGCTCCAATGAGCAGTTCTTC. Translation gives CASSAPRGAGSNEQFF.

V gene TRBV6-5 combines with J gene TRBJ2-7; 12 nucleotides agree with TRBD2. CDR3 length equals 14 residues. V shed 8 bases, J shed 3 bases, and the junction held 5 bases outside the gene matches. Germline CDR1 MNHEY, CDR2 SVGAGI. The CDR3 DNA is TGTGCCAGCTCTTGGACTAGCGGGGACTACGAGCAGTACTTC. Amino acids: CASSWTSGDYEQYF.

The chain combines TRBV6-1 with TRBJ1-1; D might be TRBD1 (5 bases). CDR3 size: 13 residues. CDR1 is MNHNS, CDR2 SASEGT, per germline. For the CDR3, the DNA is TGTGCTATTGATGGGGCCTATGTCACTGAAGCTTTCTTT. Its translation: CAIDGAYVTEAFF.

CDR3: CASSRGQGQSESEKLFF. Here the CDR3 DNA reads TGTGCCAGCAGCCGAGGACAGGGTCAATCCGAGAGTGAAAAACTGTTTTTT. This sequence joins TRBV14 and TRBJ1-4; 8 bases match TRBD1. CDR1 is SGHDN, CDR2 FVKESK, per germline. The CDR3 consists of 17 residues. Trimming removed 4 bases from V and 7 bases from J; junction bases left unmatched: 14.

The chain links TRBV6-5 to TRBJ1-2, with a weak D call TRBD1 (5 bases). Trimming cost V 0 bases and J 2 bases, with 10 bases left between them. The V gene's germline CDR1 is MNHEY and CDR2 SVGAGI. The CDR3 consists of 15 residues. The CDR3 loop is CASSYSQDTNYGYTF. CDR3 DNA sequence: TGTGCCAGCAGTTACTCTCAGGACACGAACTATGGCTACACCTTC.

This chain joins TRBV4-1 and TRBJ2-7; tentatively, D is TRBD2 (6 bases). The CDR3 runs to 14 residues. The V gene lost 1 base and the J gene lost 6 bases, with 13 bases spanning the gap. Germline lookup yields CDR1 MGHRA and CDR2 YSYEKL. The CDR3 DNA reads TGCGCCAGCAGCCAAGCTTTCGGGGGTTCCGAGCAGTACTTC. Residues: CASSQAFGGSEQYF.

The CDR3 loop reads CASSLSAGAAETQYF. The DNA for the CDR3 is TGTGCCAGCAGTTTATCGGCGGGAGCTGCAGAGACCCAGTACTTC. The V and J genes are TRBV27 and TRBJ2-5; 7 nucleotides match TRBD2. The CDR3 is 15 amino acids. Germline-derived CDR1 and CDR2 are MNHEY and SMNVEV (reference sequence). V lost 0 bases, J lost 4 bases, and 5 bases stayed unmatched.

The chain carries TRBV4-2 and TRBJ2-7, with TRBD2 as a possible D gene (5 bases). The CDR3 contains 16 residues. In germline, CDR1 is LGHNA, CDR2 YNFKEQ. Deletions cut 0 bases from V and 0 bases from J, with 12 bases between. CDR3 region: CASSQDPGVGSYEQYF. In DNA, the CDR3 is TGTGCCAGCAGCCAAGATCCCGGGGTCGGCTCCTACGAGCAGTACTTC.

CDR3 sequence (DNA): TGTGCCAGCAGTGGCCTAGCGGGTCAAGAGACCCAGTACTTC. Protein product: CASSGLAGQETQYF. The genes are TRBV2 and TRBJ2-5, with 8 nucleotides matching TRBD2. CDR1 and CDR2 (germline): SNHLY, FYNNEI. The trim removed 4 bases at V and 2 bases at J, leaving 3 bases unmatched. This CDR3 comprises 14 residues.

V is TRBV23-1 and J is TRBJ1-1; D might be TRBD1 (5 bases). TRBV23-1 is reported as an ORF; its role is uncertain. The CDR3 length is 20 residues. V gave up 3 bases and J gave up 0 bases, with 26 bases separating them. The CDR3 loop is CASSHRPQGGISGMNTEAFF. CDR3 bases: TGCGCCAGCAGTCACCGCCCGCAGGGCGGGATTTCTGGTATGAACACTGAAGCTTTCTTT.

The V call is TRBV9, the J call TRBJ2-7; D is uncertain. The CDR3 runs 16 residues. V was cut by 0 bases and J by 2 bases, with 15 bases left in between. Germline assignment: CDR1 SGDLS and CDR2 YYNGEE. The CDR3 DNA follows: TGTGCCAGCAGCGTAGACCTGTCCGGGTCGACCTACGAGCAGTACTTC. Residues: CASSVDLSGSTYEQYF.

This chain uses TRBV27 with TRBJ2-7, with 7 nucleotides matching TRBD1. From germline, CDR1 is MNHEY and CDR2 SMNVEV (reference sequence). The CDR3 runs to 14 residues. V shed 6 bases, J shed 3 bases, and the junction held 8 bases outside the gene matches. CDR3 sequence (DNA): TGTGCCAGCAGACCCGGGACAGTACACTACGAGCAGTACTTC. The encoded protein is CASRPGTVHYEQYF.

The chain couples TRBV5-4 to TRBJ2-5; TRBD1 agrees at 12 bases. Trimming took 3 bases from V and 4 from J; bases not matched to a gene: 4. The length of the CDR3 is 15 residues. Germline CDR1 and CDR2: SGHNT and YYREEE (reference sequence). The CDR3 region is CASSSRDRGRETQYF. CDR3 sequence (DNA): TGTGCCAGCAGCTCTAGGGACAGGGGGCGAGAGACCCAGTACTTC.

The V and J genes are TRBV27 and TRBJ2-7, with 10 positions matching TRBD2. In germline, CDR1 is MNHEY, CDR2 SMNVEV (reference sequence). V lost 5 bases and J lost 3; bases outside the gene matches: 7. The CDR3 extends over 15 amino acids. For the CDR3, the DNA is TGTGCCAGCAGTACCTCCGGACTAGCGGACTACGAGCAGTACTTC. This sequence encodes CASSTSGLADYEQYF.